This TCR beta chain derives from a study of CXCR3-negative and CXCR3-positive naive CD8 T cells. As concerns this clonotype: The antigen is undetermined.

CD45RO-CCR7+CD27+CD95- characterized naive CD8+ T cells. Germline loops: CDR1 DFQATT, CDR2 SNEGSKA (reference sequence). This CDR3 spans 14 amino acids. Study conclusions and caveats: No difference in surface CD5 was seen between naive subsets, and TCR strength was inferred from TRB CDR3 properties. Comparably high diversity was seen in both naive subsets, and much lower diversity in memory CD8+ cells. The TRBV-TRBJ usage of naive CXCR3-negative and CXCR3-positive cells was similar, but that of memory cells differed. CXCR3-expressing naive cells carried TRB CDR3s more hydrophobic than those of CXCR3-negative naive cells.

UMI-labeled TRB cDNA libraries were prepared by 5' RACE. TCRdb processed the 5' RACE reads again and assigns one entry to each CDR3 protein, with no DNA. The sample table includes some 54,000 distinct CDR3 sequences. The sequence came from a human donor in good health. Some clones in this sample may be carry-over from other donors' samples. The sample taken for sequencing was naive CXCR3+ CD8+ T cells from blood. Subset denoted: CD45RO-CCR7+CD27+CD95- naive CD8+ T cells expressing CXCR3 (TNR3+). The chain joins TRBV20-1 to TRBJ2-7; TCRdb's assignment of TRBD1 cannot be checked, as there is no DNA. Here the CDR3 reads CSASAPGQYYEQYF.